This T cell receptor beta chain comes out of a study of blood T cells in healthy people across ages (dated by TCRdb to between 2014 and 2017). At the level of the whole study: In model experiments, template switching captured roughly one uniquely barcoded TCR beta cDNA molecule for every two T cells. The study measured age-related changes in TCR beta repertoire diversity using deep sequencing normalized with unique cDNA molecular identifiers. Donors were grouped into four age groups: young (average 16 years), middle-aged (39), aged (over 55) and long-lived (roughly 80). Donors of different ages were randomly distributed across sequencing lanes to avoid experimental bias. The study analyzed two additional independent replicas of 1 million unique cDNA reads from the same blood draw for two donors, one aged 18 to 30 and one aged 80 or older. Overall results and qualifications from the work: Observed TCR beta diversity per million T cells fell roughly linearly with age, and a significant reduction was already apparent by age roughly 40. A strong correlation was found between observed TCR beta diversity and the percentage of naive T cells measured by flow cytometry. Because donor CMV infection status was unknown, age-related changes in expanded clonotypes were potentially confounded. Since profiling was done on bulk unsorted PBMCs, naive and antigen-experienced compartments could not be conclusively compared. Compared with the aged group, the long-lived group had more naive CD4+ T cells, fewer expanded clones and increased TCR diversity, suggesting age selection. Estimates of total diversity based on one million sequenced T cells were regarded as lower bounds and as underestimates.

The library came from 5' RACE. For sequencing, an Illumina HiSeq 2500 was employed. The second PCR ran for about 7 to 11 cycles and used a J-beta primer mix along with a sample-barcoded 5' primer. Each TCR beta cDNA molecule received a unique molecular identifier from a template-switch 5' adaptor carrying 12 random nucleotides. Each sample yielded at least 3 million CDR3-containing paired-end reads. The Mint cDNA synthesis kit, primed by a TRBC-specific oligonucleotide, was used to synthesize first-strand cDNA from all RNA. Following uracil-DNA glycosylase treatment, a first 18-cycle PCR with universal primers M1SS and BC2_uni_R was performed on all cDNA. The study's processing was this. For normalization, 1 million high-quality reads, each with a distinct molecular identifier, were randomly selected from each sample. Reads sharing molecular identifiers were discarded rather than binned into consensus sequences. MiTCR, with a Q25 quality threshold and the strictest error-elimination algorithm, was used for CDR3 identification, clonotype clustering and error correction. A nonparametric unseen species model using Euler transformation provided a lower-bound estimate of total TCR beta diversity. The public reads were reanalyzed by TCRdb: fastp trimming at Q25, MiXCR alignment, in-frame beta chains only. When rows share a CDR3 protein, they turn into one entry using the most common DNA and genes. These V and J calls are TCRdb output, not the study's own analysis. The sample table lists about 670,000 distinct CDR3 sequences, under 65% of them with a count of one. Together, the top ten hold approximately 13% of the sample.

V loses 4 bases, J loses 1 base, and the germline ends lie 16 bases apart. From cysteine to phenylalanine, the CDR3 is 16 amino acids long. The sequence is cut down to CDR3 DNA, 48 bases in frame from base 1. This clonotype was seen a single time. Its cognate antigen has yet to be identified. No per-base quality is available; no much larger clone lies one base away. One read represents weak support. Systemically healthy Caucasian individuals from Russia, around 38 in total and aged about 6 to 100 years, were included as donors. Each donor gave about 11 milliliters of peripheral blood, drawn into EDTA-treated Vacutainer tubes. PBMCs were isolated by Ficoll-Paque density-gradient centrifugation, with at least 6 million obtained per sample. Trizol reagent was used to extract total RNA from the PBMCs, yielding at least 5.5 micrograms per sample. Naive CD45RAhigh/CD27high T cell percentages were measured by flow cytometry on a PBMC aliquot from every donor.

The sequence is built from TRBV12-3 or TRBV12-4 and TRBJ1-1, with no reliable assignment of the D segment. This receptor was obtained from a woman aged 80 or over in good health. The sequencing input was blood. The base sequence is TGTGCCAGCAGTTCCCAACCAGGCGGGCCGAACACTGAAGCTTTCTTT. Protein translation: CASSSQPGGPNTEAFF.